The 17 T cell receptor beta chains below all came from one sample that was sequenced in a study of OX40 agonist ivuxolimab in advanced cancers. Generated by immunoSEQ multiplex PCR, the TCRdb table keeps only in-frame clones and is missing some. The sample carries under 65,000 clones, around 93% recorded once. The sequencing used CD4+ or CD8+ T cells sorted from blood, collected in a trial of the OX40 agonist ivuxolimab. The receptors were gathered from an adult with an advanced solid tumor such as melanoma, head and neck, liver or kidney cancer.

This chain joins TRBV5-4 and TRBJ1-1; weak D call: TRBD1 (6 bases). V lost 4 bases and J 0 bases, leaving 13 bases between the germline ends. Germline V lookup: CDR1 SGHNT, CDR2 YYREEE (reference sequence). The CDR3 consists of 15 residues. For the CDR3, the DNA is TGTGCCAGCAGCCTAGGGAACAGGGTGAACACTGAAGCTTTCTTT. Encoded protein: CASSLGNRVNTEAFF.

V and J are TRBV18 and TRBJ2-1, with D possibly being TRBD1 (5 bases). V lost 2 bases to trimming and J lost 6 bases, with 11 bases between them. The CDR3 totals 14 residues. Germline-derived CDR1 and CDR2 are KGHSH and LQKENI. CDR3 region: CASSPLSDSNEQFF. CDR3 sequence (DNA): TGTGCCAGCTCACCATTAAGCGACAGCAATGAGCAGTTCTTC.

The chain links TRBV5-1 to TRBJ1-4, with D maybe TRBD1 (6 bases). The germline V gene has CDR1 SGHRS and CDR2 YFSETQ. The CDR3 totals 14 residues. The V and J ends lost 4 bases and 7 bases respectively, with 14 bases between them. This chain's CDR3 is CASSQTGSGEKLFF. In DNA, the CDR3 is TGCGCCAGCAGCCAAACAGGGTCAGGTGAAAAACTGTTTTTT.

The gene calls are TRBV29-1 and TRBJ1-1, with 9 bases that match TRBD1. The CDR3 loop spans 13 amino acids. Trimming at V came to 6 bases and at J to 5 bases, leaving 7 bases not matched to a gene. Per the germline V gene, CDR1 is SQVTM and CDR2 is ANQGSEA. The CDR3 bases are TGCAGCGTGCGAACAGGGGGCAGAACTGAAGCTTTCTTT. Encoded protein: CSVRTGGRTEAFF.

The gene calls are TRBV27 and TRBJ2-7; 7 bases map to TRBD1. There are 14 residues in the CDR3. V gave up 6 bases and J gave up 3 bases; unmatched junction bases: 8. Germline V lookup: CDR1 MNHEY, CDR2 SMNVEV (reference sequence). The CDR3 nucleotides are TGTGCCAGCAGCCGGACAGGAGCCAACTACGAGCAGTACTTC. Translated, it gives CASSRTGANYEQYF.

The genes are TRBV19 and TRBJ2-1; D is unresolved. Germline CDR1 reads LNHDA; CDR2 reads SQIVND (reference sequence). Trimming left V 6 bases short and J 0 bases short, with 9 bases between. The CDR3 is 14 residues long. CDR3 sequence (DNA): TGTGCCAGTAGACCGGAGAGCTCCTACAATGAGCAGTTCTTC. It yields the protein CASRPESSYNEQFF.

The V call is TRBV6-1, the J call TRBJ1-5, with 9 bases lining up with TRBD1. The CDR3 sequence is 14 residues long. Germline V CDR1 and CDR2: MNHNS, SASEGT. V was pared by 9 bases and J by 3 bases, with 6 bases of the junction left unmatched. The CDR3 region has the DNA TGTGCCAGTAGGACAGGGGTTACCAATCAGCCCCAGCATTTT. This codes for CASRTGVTNQPQHF.

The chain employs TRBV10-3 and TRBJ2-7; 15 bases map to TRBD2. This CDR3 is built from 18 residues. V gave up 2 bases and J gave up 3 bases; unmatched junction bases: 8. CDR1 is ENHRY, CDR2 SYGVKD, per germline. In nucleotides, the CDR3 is TGTGCCATCAGTGAGCCGGGACTAGCGGGAGGCTATCGCTACGAGCAGTACTTC. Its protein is CAISEPGLAGGYRYEQYF.

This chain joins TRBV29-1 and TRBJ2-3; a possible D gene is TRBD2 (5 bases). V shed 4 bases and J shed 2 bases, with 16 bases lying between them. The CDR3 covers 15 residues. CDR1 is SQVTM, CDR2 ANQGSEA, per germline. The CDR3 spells CSVVGFDYFTDTQYF. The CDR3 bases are TGCAGCGTTGTCGGTTTTGACTACTTCACAGATACGCAGTATTTT.

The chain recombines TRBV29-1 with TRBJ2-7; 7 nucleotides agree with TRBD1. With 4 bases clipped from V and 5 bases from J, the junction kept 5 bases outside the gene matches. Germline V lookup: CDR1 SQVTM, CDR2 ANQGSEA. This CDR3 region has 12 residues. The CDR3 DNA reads TGCAGCGTTGCAAGGGGGCGGCACGAGCAGTACTTC. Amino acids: CSVARGRHEQYF.

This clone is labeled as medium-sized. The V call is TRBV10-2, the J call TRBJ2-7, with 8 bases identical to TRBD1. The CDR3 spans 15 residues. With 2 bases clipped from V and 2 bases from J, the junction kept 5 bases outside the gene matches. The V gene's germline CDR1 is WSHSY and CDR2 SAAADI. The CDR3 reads CASSEANRGTYEQYF. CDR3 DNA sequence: TGCGCCAGCAGTGAGGCGAACAGGGGGACCTACGAGCAGTACTTC.

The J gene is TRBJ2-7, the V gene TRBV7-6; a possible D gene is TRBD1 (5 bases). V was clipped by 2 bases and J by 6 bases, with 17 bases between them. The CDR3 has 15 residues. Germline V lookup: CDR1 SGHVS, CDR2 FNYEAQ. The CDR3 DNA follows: TGTGCCAGCAGCTTATCTCGGCAGGGCATCGGCGAGCAGTACTTC. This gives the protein CASSLSRQGIGEQYF.

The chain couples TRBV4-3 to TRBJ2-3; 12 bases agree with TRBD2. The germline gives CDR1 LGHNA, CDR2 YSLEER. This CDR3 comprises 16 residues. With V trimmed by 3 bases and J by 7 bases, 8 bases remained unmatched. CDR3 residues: CASSQTSGSPTNTQYF. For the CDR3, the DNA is TGCGCCAGCAGCCAGACTAGCGGGAGCCCTACGAATACGCAGTATTTT.

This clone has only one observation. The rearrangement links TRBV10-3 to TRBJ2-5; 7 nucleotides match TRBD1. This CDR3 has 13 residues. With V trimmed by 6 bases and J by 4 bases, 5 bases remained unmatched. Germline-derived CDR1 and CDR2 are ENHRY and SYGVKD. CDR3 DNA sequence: TGTGCCATCAGCGCCGGGACAGCAGAGACCCAGTACTTC. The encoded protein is CAISAGTAETQYF.

The CDR3 DNA reads as TGCGCCAGCAGCTCACCCGGGGGGGCGATAAATGAGCAGTTCTTC. This sequence encodes CASSSPGGAINEQFF. The chain combines TRBV5-1 with TRBJ2-1; TRBD2 matches 8 bases. In germline, CDR1 is SGHRS, CDR2 YFSETQ. The CDR3 loop spans 15 amino acids. Losses at the gene ends were 3 bases for V and 7 bases for J; bases not matched to a gene: 9. The full variable domain, in which reference TRBV5-1 and TRBJ2-1 provide the parts outside the CDR3, is KAGVTQTPRYLIKTRGQQVTLSCSPISGHRSVSWYQQTPGQGLQFLFEYFSETQRNKGNFPGRFSGRQFSNSRSEMNVSTLELGDSALYLCASSSPGGAINEQFFGPGTRLTVL.

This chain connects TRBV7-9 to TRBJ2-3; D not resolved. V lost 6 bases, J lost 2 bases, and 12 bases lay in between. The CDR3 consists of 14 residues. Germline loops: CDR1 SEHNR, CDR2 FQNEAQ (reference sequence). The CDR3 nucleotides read TGTGCCAGCAGTCAAGGCGTTTCCACAGATACGCAGTATTTT. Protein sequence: CASSQGVSTDTQYF.

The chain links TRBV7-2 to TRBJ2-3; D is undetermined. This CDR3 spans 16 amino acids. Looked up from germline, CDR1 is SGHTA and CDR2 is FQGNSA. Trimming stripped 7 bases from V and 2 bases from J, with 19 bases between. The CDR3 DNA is TGTGCCAGCAACGACGCATTCGGTGGAGTCACAGATACGCAGTATTTT. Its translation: CASNDAFGGVTDTQYF.